The text below deals with one T cell receptor (beta chain). The antigen is undetermined. CDR3 length: 14 amino acids. V dropped 9 bases and J dropped 1 base, with 15 bases sitting between them. The germline gives CDR1 MDHEN, CDR2 SYDVKM. Profiled with immunoSEQ multiplex PCR; TCRdb holds only in-frame clones, not every one. The sample has roughly 200,000 clones, about 89% seen once. This record belongs to a study of T cell responses to AZD1222 COVID-19 vaccine. Study-level points and caveats: There were vaccine-associated CD4 TCRs across spike, dominant at 160-218 and 743-854. Increases in Spike-specific TCR breadth and depth were seen after two AZD1222 doses.

Sequenced here: peripheral blood, sampled 28 days after the second AZD1222 dose. The chain links TRBV28 to TRBJ1-1; D may be TRBD1 (5 bases). This TCR was sampled from an adult who received the AZD1222 COVID-19 vaccine. The CDR3 nucleotides are TGTGCCAGTACCACCGGGACCAAGAACACTGAAGCTTTCTTT. This encodes CASTTGTKNTEAFF.